This T cell receptor (beta chain) was sequenced in a study of T-cell reconstitution after alpha-beta-depleted transplantation in children. Unique molecular identifiers tagged the TCRbeta library. TCRdb re-derived calls from the PCR reads in MiXCR, one entry per CDR3 protein. Among some 840,000 distinct CDR3 sequences, about 15% were seen once, and the ten largest hold 5%. This clonotype was counted only a few times. Deletions cut 5 bases from V and 0 bases from J, with 18 bases between. Germline CDR1 is SGHRS and CDR2 is YFSETQ. This CDR3 contains 16 residues. The chain is built from TRBV5-1 and TRBJ2-7; D is perhaps TRBD1 (7 bases). Specimen: PBMCs, mostly from graft donor cells, collected 360 days after TCRalphabeta/CD19-depleted stem cell transplant. The receptor was isolated from a male patient under 18 who had a stem cell transplant for acute lymphoblastic leukemia, so the T cells may come from the graft donor. CDR3 DNA sequence: TGCGCCAGCAGTCTGGAGGGGGCCCGAAGCTCCTACGAGCAGTACTTC. Its translation: CASSLEGARSSYEQYF.